This TCR beta chain was captured by sequencing in a study of vaccination and CD4 T cells after COVID-19. Overall study: Cells were stimulated with overlapping spike peptide pools from SARS-CoV-2, HCoV-NL63, HCoV-OC43 and HCoV-229E. Each control was exposed to a CEFX pool, an HIV-1 Nef pool, or no peptide at all.

On this clonotype: What it binds is unknown.

Once obtained from cultured CD4+ T cells, the DNA was sequenced using the Oncomine TCR Beta short-read assay. TCRdb reprocessed the PCR reads via MiXCR and lists one record per CDR3 protein. This table holds roughly 14,000 distinct CDR3 sequences, around a third found once. Treatment noted: roughly nine-day PBMC culture with coronavirus spike peptide pools or control peptides (ViraFEST assay). ViraFEST used peptide pools to expand antigen-specific T cells and subsequently sequenced their TCRs. CDR3 size: 12 residues. CDR1 is GTSNPN, CDR2 SVGIG, per germline (reference sequence). The germline V and J ends were trimmed by 0 bases and 5 bases, with 6 bases remaining between them.

The origin of this receptor is a human donor with COVID-19. V and J are TRBV30 and TRBJ2-3; D uncertain. Material: cultured CD4+ T cells from blood. The CDR3 coding sequence is TGTGCCTGGAGTGTACTTCAAGATACGCAGTATTTT. Translated, it gives CAWSVLQDTQYF.